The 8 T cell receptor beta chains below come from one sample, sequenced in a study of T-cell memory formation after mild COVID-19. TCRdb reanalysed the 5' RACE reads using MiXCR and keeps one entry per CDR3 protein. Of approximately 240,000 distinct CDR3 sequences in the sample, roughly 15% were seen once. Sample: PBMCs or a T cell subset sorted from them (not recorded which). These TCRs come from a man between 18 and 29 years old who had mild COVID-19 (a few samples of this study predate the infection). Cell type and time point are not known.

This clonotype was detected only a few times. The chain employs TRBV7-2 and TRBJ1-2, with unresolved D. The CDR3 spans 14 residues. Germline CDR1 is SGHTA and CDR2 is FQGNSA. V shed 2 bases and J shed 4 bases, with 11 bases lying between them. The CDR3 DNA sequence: TGTGCCAGCAGCTTAATTTCGACACTCTATGGCTACACCTTC. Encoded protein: CASSLISTLYGYTF.

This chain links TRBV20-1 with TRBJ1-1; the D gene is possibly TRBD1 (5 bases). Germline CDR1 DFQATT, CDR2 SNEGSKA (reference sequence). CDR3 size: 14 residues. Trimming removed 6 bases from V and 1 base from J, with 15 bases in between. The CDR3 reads CSALSAGPNTEAFF. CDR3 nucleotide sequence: TGCAGTGCCCTCAGTGCGGGACCGAACACTGAAGCTTTCTTT.

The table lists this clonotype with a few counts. CDR3 DNA sequence: TGTGCCAGTAGTATCGCCCGGGGGATTTACAATGAGCAGTTCTTC. Protein product: CASSIARGIYNEQFF. The chain recombines TRBV19 with TRBJ2-1; D perhaps matches TRBD2 (6 bases). This CDR3 is 15 amino acids long. Germline V gives CDR1 LNHDA, CDR2 SQIVND (reference sequence). Trimming stripped 3 bases from V and 4 bases from J, with 13 bases between.

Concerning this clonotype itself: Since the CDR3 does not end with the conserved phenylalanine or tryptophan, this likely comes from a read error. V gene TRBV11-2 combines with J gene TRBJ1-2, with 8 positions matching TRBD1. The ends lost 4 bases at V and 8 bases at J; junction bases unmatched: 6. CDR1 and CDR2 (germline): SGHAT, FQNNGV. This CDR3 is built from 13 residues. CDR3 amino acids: CASSSRQGSGYTL. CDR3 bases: TGTGCCAGCAGCTCGCGACAGGGGTCCGGCTACACCTTA.

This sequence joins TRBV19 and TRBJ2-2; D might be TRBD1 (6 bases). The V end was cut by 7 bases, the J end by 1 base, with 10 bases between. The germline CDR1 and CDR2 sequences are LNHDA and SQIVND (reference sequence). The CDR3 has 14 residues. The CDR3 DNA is TGTGCCAGTAAAACGGGACAGAACACCGGGGAGCTGTTTTTT. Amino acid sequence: CASKTGQNTGELFF.

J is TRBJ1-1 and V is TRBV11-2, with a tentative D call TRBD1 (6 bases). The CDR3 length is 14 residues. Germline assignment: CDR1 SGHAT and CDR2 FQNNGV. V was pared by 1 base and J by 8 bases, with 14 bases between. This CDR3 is CASSLGVGGTEAFF. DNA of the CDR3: TGTGCCAGCAGCTTAGGGGTCGGGGGCACAGAAGCTTTCTTT.

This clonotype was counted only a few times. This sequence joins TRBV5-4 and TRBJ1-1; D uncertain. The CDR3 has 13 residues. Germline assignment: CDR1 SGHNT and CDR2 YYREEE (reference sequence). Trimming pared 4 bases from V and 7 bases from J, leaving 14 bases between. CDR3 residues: CASSKVSGDEAFF. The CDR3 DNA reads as TGTGCCAGCAGCAAAGTCTCTGGAGATGAAGCTTTCTTT.

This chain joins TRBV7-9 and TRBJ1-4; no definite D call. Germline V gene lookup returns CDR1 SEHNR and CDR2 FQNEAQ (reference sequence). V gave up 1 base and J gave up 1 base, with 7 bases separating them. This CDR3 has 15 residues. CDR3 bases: TGTGCCAGCAGCTTAGTAGGGCAAACTAATGAAAAACTGTTTTTT. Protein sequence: CASSLVGQTNEKLFF.